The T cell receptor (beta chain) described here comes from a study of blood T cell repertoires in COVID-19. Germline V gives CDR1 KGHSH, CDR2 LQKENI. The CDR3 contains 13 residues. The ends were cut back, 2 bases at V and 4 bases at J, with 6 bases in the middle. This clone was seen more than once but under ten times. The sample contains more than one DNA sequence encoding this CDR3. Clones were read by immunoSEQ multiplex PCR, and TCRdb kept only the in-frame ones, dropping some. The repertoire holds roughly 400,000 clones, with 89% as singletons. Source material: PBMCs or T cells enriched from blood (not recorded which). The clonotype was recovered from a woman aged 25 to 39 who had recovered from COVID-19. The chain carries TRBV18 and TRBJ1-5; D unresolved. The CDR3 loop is CASSPTGNQPQHF. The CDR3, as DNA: TGTGCCAGCTCACCAACGGGTAATCAGCCCCAGCATTTT.